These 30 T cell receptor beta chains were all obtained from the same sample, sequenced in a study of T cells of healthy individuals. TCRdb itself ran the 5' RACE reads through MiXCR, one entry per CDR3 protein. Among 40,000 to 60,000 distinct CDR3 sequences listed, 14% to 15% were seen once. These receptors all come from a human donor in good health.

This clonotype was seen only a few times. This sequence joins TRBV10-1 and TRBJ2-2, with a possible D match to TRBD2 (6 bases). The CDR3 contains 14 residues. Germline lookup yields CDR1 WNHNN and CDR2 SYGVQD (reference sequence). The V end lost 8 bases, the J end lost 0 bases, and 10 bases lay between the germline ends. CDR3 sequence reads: CASGGGPNTGELFF. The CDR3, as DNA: TGCGCCAGCGGAGGAGGGCCGAACACCGGGGAGCTGTTTTTT.

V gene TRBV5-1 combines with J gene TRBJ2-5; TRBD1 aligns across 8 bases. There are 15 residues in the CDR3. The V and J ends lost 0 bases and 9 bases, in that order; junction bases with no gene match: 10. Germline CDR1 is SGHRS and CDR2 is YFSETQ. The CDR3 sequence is CASSLEIGQGEAQYF. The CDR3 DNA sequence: TGCGCCAGCAGCTTGGAGATCGGACAGGGCGAGGCCCAGTACTTC.

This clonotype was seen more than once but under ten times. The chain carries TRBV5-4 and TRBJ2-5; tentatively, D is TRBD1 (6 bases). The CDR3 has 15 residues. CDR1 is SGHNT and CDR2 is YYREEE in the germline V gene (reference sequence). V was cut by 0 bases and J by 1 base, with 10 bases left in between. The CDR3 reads CASSLGLGGQETQYF. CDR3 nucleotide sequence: TGTGCCAGCAGCTTGGGTTTAGGGGGCCAAGAGACCCAGTACTTC.

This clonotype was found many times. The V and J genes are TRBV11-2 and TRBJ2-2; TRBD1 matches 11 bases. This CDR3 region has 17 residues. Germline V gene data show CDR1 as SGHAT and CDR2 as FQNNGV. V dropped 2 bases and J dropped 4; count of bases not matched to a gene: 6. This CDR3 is CASSLRTGGFVTGELFF. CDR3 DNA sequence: TGTGCCAGCAGCTTAAGGACAGGGGGCTTTGTCACCGGGGAGCTGTTTTTT.

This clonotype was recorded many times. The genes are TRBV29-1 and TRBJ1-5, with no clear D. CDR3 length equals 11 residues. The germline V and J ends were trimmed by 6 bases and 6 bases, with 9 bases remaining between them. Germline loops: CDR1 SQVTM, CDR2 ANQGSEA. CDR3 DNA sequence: TGCAGCGTCGTCAGTGGTCAGCCCCAGCATTTT. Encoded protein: CSVVSGQPQHF.

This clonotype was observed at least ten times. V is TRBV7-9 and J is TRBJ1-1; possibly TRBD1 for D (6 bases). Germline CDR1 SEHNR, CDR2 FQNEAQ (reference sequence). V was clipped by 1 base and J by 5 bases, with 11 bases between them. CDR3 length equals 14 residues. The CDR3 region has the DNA TGTGCCAGCAGCTTAGGAGGAGGGGGGACTGAAGCTTTCTTT. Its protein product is CASSLGGGGTEAFF.

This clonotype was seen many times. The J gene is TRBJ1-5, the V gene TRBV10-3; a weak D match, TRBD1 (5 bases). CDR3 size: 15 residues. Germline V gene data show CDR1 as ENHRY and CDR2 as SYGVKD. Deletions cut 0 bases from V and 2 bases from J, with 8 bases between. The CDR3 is CAISESGDRNQPQHF. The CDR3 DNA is TGTGCCATCAGTGAGTCCGGGGACCGCAATCAGCCCCAGCATTTT.

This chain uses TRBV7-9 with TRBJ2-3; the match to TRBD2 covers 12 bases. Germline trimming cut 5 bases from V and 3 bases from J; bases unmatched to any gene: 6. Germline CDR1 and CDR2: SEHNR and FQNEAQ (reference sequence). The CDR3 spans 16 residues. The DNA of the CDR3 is TGTGCCAGCAGCCCACTAGCGGGGGGCTGGACAGATACGCAGTATTTT. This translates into CASSPLAGGWTDTQYF.

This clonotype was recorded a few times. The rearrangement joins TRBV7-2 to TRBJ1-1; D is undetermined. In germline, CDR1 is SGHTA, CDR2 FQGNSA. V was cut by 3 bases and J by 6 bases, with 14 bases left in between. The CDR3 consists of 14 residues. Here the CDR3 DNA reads TGTGCCAGCAGCTTGCGCATAGGGAGTCCTGAAGCTTTCTTT. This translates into CASSLRIGSPEAFF.

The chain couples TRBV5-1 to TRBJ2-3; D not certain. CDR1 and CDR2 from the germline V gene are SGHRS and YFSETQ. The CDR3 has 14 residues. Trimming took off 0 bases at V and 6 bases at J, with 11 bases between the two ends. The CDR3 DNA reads TGCGCCAGCAGCTTGGGGGCCGGCCGCGATACGCAGTATTTT. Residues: CASSLGAGRDTQYF.

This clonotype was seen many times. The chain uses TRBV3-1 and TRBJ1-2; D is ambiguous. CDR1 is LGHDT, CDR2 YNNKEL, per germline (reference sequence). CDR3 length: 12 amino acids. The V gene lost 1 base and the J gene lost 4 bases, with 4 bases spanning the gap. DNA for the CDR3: TGTGCCAGCAGCCAAGGGTTCTATGGCTACACCTTC. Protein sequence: CASSQGFYGYTF.

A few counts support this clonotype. CDR3: CASSPRPDRGNTGELFF. The CDR3 DNA reads as TGTGCCAGCAGCCCCCGGCCGGACAGGGGAAACACCGGGGAGCTGTTTTTT. V is TRBV7-8 and J is TRBJ2-2; 9 nucleotides line up with TRBD1. The germline CDR1 and CDR2 sequences are SGHVS and FQNEAQ. The J segment lost 2 bases and the V segment lost 5 bases, leaving 9 bases of the junction unmatched. The CDR3 consists of 17 residues.

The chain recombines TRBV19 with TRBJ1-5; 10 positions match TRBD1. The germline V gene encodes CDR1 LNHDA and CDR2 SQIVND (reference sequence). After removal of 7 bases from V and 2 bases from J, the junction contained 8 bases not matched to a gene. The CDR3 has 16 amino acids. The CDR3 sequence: CASIKTGGLGNQPQHF. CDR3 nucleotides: TGTGCCAGTATCAAGACAGGGGGCCTAGGCAATCAGCCCCAGCATTTT.

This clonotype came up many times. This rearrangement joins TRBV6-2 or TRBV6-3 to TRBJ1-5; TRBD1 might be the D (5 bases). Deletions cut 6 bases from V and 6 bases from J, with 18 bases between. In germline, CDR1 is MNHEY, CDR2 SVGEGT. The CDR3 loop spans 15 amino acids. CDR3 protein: CASSRPRGLGQPQHF. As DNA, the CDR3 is TGTGCCAGCAGCCGCCCTCGGGGGTTGGGTCAGCCCCAGCATTTT.

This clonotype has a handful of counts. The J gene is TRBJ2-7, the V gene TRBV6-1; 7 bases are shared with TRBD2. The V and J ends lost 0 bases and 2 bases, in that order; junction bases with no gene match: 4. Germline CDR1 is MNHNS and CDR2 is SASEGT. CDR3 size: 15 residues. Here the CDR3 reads CASSEAGSGPYEQYF. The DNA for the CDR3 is TGTGCCAGCAGTGAAGCGGGTAGCGGGCCCTACGAGCAGTACTTC.

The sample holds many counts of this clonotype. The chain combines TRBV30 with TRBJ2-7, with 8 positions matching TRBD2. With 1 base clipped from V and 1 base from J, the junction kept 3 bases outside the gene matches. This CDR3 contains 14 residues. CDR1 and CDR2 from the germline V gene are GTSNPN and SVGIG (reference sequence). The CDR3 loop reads CAWSGSGASYEQYF. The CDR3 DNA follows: TGTGCCTGGAGTGGTAGCGGGGCTTCCTACGAGCAGTACTTC.

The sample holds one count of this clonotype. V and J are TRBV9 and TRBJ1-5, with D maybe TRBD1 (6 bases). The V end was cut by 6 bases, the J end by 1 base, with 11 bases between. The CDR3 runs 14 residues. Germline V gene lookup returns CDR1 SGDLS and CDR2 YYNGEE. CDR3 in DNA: TGTGCCAGCAACGGGGGCGAGAGCAATCAGCCCCAGCATTTT. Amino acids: CASNGGESNQPQHF.

Written as DNA, the CDR3 is TGCGCCAGCAGCTTGGACGGAGCAACTAATGAAAAACTGTTTTTT. Its translation: CASSLDGATNEKLFF. This chain links TRBV5-1 with TRBJ1-4; D unresolved. The CDR3 covers 15 residues. The ends were cut back, 0 bases at V and 0 bases at J, with 6 bases in the middle. Germline lookup yields CDR1 SGHRS and CDR2 YFSETQ.

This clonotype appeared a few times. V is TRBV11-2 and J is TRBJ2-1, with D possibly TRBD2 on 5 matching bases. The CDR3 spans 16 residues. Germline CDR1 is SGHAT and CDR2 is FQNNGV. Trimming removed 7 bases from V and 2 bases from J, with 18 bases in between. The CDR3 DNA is TGTGCCAGCACCTCGTTTTCGACGGGAACCTACAATGAGCAGTTCTTC. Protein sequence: CASTSFSTGTYNEQFF.

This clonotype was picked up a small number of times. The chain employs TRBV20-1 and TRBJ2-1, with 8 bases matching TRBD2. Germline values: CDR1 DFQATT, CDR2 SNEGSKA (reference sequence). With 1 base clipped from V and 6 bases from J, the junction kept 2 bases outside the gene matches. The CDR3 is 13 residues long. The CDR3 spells CSARAGGVNEQFF. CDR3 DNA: TGCAGTGCTAGAGCGGGAGGGGTCAATGAGCAGTTCTTC.

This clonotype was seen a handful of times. CDR3 sequence: CATTRTVNTEAFF. The CDR3 DNA reads as TGTGCCACCACGCGGACAGTGAACACTGAAGCTTTCTTT. The chain joins TRBV15 to TRBJ1-1; the D gene is possibly TRBD1 (6 bases). Germline V gives CDR1 LNHNV, CDR2 YYDKDF (reference sequence). Trimming stripped 7 bases from V and 0 bases from J, with 9 bases between. This CDR3 is 13 amino acids long.

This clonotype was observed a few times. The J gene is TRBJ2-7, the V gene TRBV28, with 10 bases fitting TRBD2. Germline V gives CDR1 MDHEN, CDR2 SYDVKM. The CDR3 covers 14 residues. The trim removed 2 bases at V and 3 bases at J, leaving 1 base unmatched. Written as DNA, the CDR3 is TGTGCCAGCAGTTTAACTAGCGGGAACTACGAGCAGTACTTC. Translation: CASSLTSGNYEQYF.

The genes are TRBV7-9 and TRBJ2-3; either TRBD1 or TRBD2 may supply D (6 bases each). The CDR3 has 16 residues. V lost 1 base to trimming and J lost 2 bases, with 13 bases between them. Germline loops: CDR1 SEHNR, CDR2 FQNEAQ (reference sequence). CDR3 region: CASSLVFGGHTDTQYF. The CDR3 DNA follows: TGTGCCAGCAGCTTAGTGTTTGGGGGGCACACAGATACGCAGTATTTT.

CDR3 DNA sequence: TGTGCCAGCAGGGACAGGGGTGGTACCGGGGAGCTGTTTTTT. Translating it yields CASRDRGGTGELFF. The chain joins TRBV27 to TRBJ2-2, with TRBD1 matching 9 bases. This CDR3 has 14 residues. J lost 5 bases, V lost 6 bases, and 4 bases had no gene match. Germline V gene data show CDR1 as MNHEY and CDR2 as SMNVEV (reference sequence).

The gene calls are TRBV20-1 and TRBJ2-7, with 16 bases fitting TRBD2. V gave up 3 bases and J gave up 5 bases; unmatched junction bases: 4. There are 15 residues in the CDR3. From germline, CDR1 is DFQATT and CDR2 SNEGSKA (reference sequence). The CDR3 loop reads CSASGTSGRGDEQYF. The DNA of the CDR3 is TGCAGTGCTAGTGGGACTAGCGGGAGGGGTGACGAGCAGTACTTC.

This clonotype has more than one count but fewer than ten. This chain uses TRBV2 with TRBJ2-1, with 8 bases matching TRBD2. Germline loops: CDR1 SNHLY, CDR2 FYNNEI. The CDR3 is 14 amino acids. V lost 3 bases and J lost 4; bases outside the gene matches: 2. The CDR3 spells CASSDKRGYNEQFF. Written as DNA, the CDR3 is TGTGCCAGCAGTGACAAGCGGGGGTACAATGAGCAGTTCTTC. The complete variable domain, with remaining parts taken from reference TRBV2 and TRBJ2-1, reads EPEVTQTPSHQVTQMGQEVILRCVPISNHLYFYWYRQILGQKVEFLVSFYNNEISEKSEIFDDQFSVERPDGSNFTLKIRSTKLEDSAMYFCASSDKRGYNEQFFGPGTRLTVL.

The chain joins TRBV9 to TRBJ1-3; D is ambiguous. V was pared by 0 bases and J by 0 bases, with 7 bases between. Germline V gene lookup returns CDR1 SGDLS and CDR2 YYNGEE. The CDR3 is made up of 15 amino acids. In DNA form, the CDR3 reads TGTGCCAGCAGCGTAGGAGGAAGCTCTGGAAACACCATATATTTT. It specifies CASSVGGSSGNTIYF. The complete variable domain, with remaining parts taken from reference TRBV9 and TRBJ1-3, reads DSGVTQTPKHLITATGQRVTLRCSPRSGDLSVYWYQQSLDQGLQFLIQYYNGEERAKGNILERFSAQQFPDLHSELNLSSLELGDSALYFCASSVGGSSGNTIYFGEGSWLTVV.

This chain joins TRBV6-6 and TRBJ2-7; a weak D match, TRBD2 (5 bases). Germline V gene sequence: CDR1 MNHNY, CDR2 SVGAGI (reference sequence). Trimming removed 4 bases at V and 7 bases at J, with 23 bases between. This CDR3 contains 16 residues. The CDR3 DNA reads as TGTGCCAGCAGTTCCCCGCACGAGGGCCCCCGGGAAGAGCAGTACTTC. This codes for CASSSPHEGPREEQYF.

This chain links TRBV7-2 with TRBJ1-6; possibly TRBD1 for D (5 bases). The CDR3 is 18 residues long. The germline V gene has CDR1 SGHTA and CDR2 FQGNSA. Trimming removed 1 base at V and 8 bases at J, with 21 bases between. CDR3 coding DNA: TGTGCCAGCAGCTTAGGCGCTATCGGGGCGGGGTATGATTCACCCCTCCACTTT. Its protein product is CASSLGAIGAGYDSPLHF.

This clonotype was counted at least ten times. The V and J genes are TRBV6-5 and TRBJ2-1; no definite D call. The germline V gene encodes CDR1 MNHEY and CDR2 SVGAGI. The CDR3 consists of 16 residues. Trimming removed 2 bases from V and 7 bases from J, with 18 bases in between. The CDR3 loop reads CASSYVRSLALNEQFF. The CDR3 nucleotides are TGTGCCAGCAGTTACGTCCGGTCGTTGGCCCTTAATGAGCAGTTCTTC.